Shown below are 24 T cell receptor beta chains from a single sample sequenced in a study of neurological immune-mediated disorders. TCRdb analysed the 5' RACE reads with MiXCR anew, one entry per CDR3 protein. The sample yields fewer than 80,000 distinct CDR3 sequences, under 5.5% seen once. The specimen sequenced was PBMCs. Source of these receptors: a woman in her fifties or sixties with multiple sclerosis.

This clonotype was counted only a few times. The chain joins TRBV27 to TRBJ1-1; D might be TRBD1 (6 bases). In germline, CDR1 is MNHEY, CDR2 SMNVEV (reference sequence). V gave up 5 bases and J gave up 0 bases, with 34 bases separating them. This CDR3 is 22 amino acids long. CDR3 DNA sequence: TGTGCCAGCAGTGCCATATCCTCGGACAGATTCAGAAGTATGTACATGAACACTGAAGCTTTCTTT. This codes for CASSAISSDRFRSMYMNTEAFF.

This clonotype was seen at least ten times. The genes are TRBV6-6 and TRBJ1-2, with D perhaps TRBD1 (5 bases). This CDR3 has 12 residues. Germline CDR1 and CDR2: MNHNY and SVGAGI (reference sequence). The V end was cut by 2 bases, the J end by 7 bases, with 8 bases between. In DNA, the CDR3 is TGTGCCAGCAGTTACACTACAGGTGGCTACACCTTC. Protein: CASSYTTGGYTF.

In this sample, this clonotype turned up a few times. The gene calls are TRBV20-1 and TRBJ1-6, with 7 nucleotides matching TRBD1. J gave up 6 bases and V 0 bases, and 5 bases lay outside the gene matches. Germline CDR1 DFQATT, CDR2 SNEGSKA (reference sequence). The CDR3 sequence is 15 residues long. This chain's CDR3 is CSARDVTGPNSPLHF. CDR3 coding DNA: TGCAGTGCTAGAGACGTGACAGGGCCTAATTCACCCCTCCACTTT.

This clonotype was seen repeatedly, ten times or more. The V and J genes are TRBV10-3 and TRBJ2-7; 11 bases align to TRBD2. This CDR3 spans 14 amino acids. Germline CDR1 ENHRY, CDR2 SYGVKD. V shed 11 bases, J shed 0 bases, and the junction held 6 bases outside the gene matches. DNA of the CDR3: TGTGCCTCGGCTAGCGGGGGGAGCTCCTACGAGCAGTACTTC. Translation gives CASASGGSSYEQYF.

This clonotype was seen at least ten times. CDR3 amino acids: CSVLDRTNQPQHF. CDR3 sequence (DNA): TGCAGCGTCCTAGACAGGACTAATCAGCCCCAGCATTTT. The V gene is TRBV29-1, the J gene TRBJ1-5; D perhaps matches TRBD1 (6 bases). V lost 6 bases to trimming and J lost 4 bases, with 13 bases between them. The CDR3 sequence is 13 residues long. CDR1 and CDR2 (germline): SQVTM, ANQGSEA. Looking up the rest from reference TRBV29-1 and TRBJ1-5 gives the full variable domain: SAVISQKPSRDICQRGTSLTIQCQVDSQVTMMFWYRQQPGQSLTLIATANQGSEATYESGFVIDKFPISRPNLTFSTLTVSNMSPEDSSIYLCSVLDRTNQPQHFGDGTRLSIL.

This clonotype was found many times. The rearrangement links TRBV7-6 to TRBJ1-1; D gene ambiguous. The V and J ends lost 3 bases and 2 bases respectively, with 7 bases between them. There are 13 residues in the CDR3. CDR1 is SGHVS, CDR2 FNYEAQ, per germline. CDR3 sequence (DNA): TGTGCCAGCAGCTTGGCGCAAAACACTGAAGCTTTCTTT. This gives the protein CASSLAQNTEAFF.

This clonotype appeared many times. The CDR3 sequence is CSALSGGSSYNEQFF. The CDR3 DNA reads as TGCAGTGCTCTCAGCGGAGGCAGCTCCTACAATGAGCAGTTCTTC. V gene TRBV20-1 combines with J gene TRBJ2-1; D perhaps matches TRBD2 (5 bases). CDR3 length: 15 residues. Germline CDR1 is DFQATT and CDR2 is SNEGSKA (reference sequence). Trimming took off 5 bases at V and 0 bases at J, with 14 bases between the two ends.

This clonotype was seen a few times. A much larger clone differs by one base, so this may be a read error. The CDR3 coding sequence is TGTGCCATCAGTGGGGAAAGTAATGAAAAACTGTTTTTT. Its protein product is CAISGESNEKLFF. The V and J genes are TRBV10-3 and TRBJ1-4; D not certain. Germline V gene sequence: CDR1 ENHRY, CDR2 SYGVKD. The CDR3 runs 13 residues. The germline V and J ends were trimmed by 4 bases and 4 bases, with 7 bases remaining between them.

This clonotype occurred many times. The chain is built from TRBV5-1 and TRBJ2-1, with a possible D match to TRBD1 (5 bases). V was trimmed by 1 base and J by 6 bases, leaving 14 bases between them. Germline CDR1 SGHRS, CDR2 YFSETQ. This CDR3 is 15 amino acids long. The DNA of the CDR3 is TGCGCCAGCAGCTTGAACCAGGGTTTGGGCAATGAGCAGTTCTTC. As protein: CASSLNQGLGNEQFF. The full variable domain, in which reference TRBV5-1 and TRBJ2-1 provide the parts outside the CDR3, is KAGVTQTPRYLIKTRGQQVTLSCSPISGHRSVSWYQQTPGQGLQFLFEYFSETQRNKGNFPGRFSGRQFSNSRSEMNVSTLELGDSALYLCASSLNQGLGNEQFFGPGTRLTVL.

This clonotype showed up many times. The rearrangement joins TRBV5-6 to TRBJ2-1; tentatively, D is TRBD2 (5 bases). Germline CDR1 SGHDT, CDR2 YYEEEE. This CDR3 has 14 amino acids. V lost 4 bases and J lost 8, with 16 bases in between. CDR3 protein: CASSLFTSRHEQFF. The CDR3 DNA reads as TGTGCCAGCAGCCTCTTCACTAGTCGCCATGAGCAGTTCTTC.

Many counts were recorded for this clonotype. This sequence joins TRBV7-2 and TRBJ2-3, with 9 bases matching TRBD2. Trimming took 3 bases from V and 1 from J; bases not matched to a gene: 8. The CDR3 spans 17 residues. Per germline, CDR1 SGHTA and CDR2 FQGNSA. DNA of the CDR3: TGTGCCAGCAGCTTCCTGCCCGCGGGGGGGCGCACAGATACGCAGTATTTT. As protein: CASSFLPAGGRTDTQYF.

The sample holds many counts of this clonotype. The chain couples TRBV5-1 to TRBJ1-6; D remains unclear. The germline V gene encodes CDR1 SGHRS and CDR2 YFSETQ. The CDR3 totals 13 residues. The ends were cut back, 4 bases at V and 8 bases at J, with 10 bases in the middle. The CDR3: CASSRGNDSPLHF. The CDR3 bases are TGCGCCAGCAGCCGGGGAAATGATTCACCCCTCCACTTT.

This clonotype has more than one count but fewer than ten. CDR3: CASSPRGLDNEKLFF. The DNA of the CDR3 is TGTGCCAGCTCACCGAGGGGGCTCGATAATGAAAAACTGTTTTTT. The V call is TRBV18, the J call TRBJ1-4; the match to TRBD1 covers 7 bases. Germline V gives CDR1 KGHSH, CDR2 LQKENI. The ends lost 3 bases at V and 4 bases at J; junction bases unmatched: 5. This CDR3 is 15 amino acids long. Full variable domain (rest looked up from reference TRBV18 and TRBJ1-4): NAGVMQNPRHLVRRRGQEARLRCSPMKGHSHVYWYRQLPEEGLKFMVYLQKENIIDESGMPKERFSAEFPKEGPSILRIQQVVRGDSAAYFCASSPRGLDNEKLFFGSGTQLSVL.

This clonotype has a count of ten or more. The rearrangement joins TRBV7-2 to TRBJ2-7, with 7 positions matching TRBD2. J gave up 4 bases and V 1 base, and 10 bases lay outside the gene matches. This CDR3 has 16 amino acids. The germline V gene has CDR1 SGHTA and CDR2 FQGNSA. The CDR3 spells CASSLVGASGAYEQYF. The DNA of the CDR3 is TGTGCCAGCAGCTTAGTCGGGGCTAGCGGCGCTTACGAGCAGTACTTC.

This clonotype was seen ten or more times. The J gene is TRBJ2-3, the V gene TRBV20-1, with 9 bases identical to TRBD2. The CDR3 is 15 residues long. The germline V gene has CDR1 DFQATT and CDR2 SNEGSKA (reference sequence). V gave up 3 bases and J gave up 6 bases; unmatched junction bases: 10. CDR3 region: CSARFSRGGRDTQYF. The CDR3 DNA follows: TGCAGTGCTAGGTTTTCGCGGGGGGGCCGGGATACGCAGTATTTT.

This clonotype is medium-sized by share. The genes are TRBV4-3 and TRBJ2-2; D may be TRBD2 (7 bases). The CDR3 consists of 15 residues. Germline assignment: CDR1 LGHNA and CDR2 YSLEER. V gave up 5 bases and J gave up 9 bases, with 19 bases separating them. The CDR3 sequence is CASSSGHREGRELFF. The CDR3 DNA is TGCGCCAGCAGCTCGGGGCACAGGGAGGGAAGGGAGCTGTTTTTT.

Concerning this clonotype itself: At one of its ends the junction is not consistent with the germline gene, which may arise from a read error. The chain uses TRBV19 and TRBJ1-6, with D maybe TRBD1 (6 bases). Looked up from germline, CDR1 is LNHDA and CDR2 is SQIVND (reference sequence). The length of the CDR3 is 15 residues. CDR3 protein: CASKEGELYNSPLNF. Written as DNA, the CDR3 is TGTGCCAGTAAGGAGGGGGAATTGTATAATTCACCCCTCAACTTT. Filled out from reference TRBV19 and TRBJ1-6, the complete variable domain reads DGGITQSPKYLFRKEGQNVTLSCEQNLNHDAMYWYRQDPGQGLRLIYYSQIVNDFQKGDIAEGYSVSREKKESFPLTVTSAQKNPTAFYLCASKEGELYNSPLNFGNGTRLTVT.

This clonotype was seen repeatedly, ten times or more. The J gene is TRBJ2-5, the V gene TRBV12-3 or TRBV12-4; possibly TRBD2 for D (6 bases). The CDR3 contains 14 residues. Trimming left V 2 bases short and J 2 bases short, with 9 bases between. CDR3 amino acids: CASSLTGVQETQYF. Here the CDR3 DNA reads TGTGCCAGCAGTTTAACGGGGGTTCAAGAGACCCAGTACTTC.

This clonotype was seen ten or more times. The rearrangement links TRBV5-1 to TRBJ2-1; D could derive from TRBD1 or TRBD2 (5 bases each). CDR3 size: 13 residues. Germline V lookup: CDR1 SGHRS, CDR2 YFSETQ. V lost 4 bases, J lost 8 bases, and 13 bases lay in between. This chain's CDR3 is CASSIGTSDEQFF. The CDR3 DNA reads TGCGCCAGCAGCATAGGGACCTCGGATGAGCAGTTCTTC. The whole variable domain, remainder taken from reference TRBV5-1 and TRBJ2-1, is KAGVTQTPRYLIKTRGQQVTLSCSPISGHRSVSWYQQTPGQGLQFLFEYFSETQRNKGNFPGRFSGRQFSNSRSEMNVSTLELGDSALYLCASSIGTSDEQFFGPGTRLTVL.

This clonotype appeared many times. The chain employs TRBV7-6 and TRBJ2-3, with 8 bases lining up with TRBD1. Germline assignment: CDR1 SGHVS and CDR2 FNYEAQ. The CDR3 sequence is 13 residues long. V lost 5 bases, J lost 5 bases, and 3 bases stayed unmatched. The DNA for the CDR3 is TGTGCCAGCAGCAGAGACAGGGGAGATACGCAGTATTTT. This encodes CASSRDRGDTQYF. Full variable domain (missing parts from reference TRBV7-6 and TRBJ2-3): GAGVSQSPRYKVTKRGQDVALRCDPISGHVSLYWYRQALGQGPEFLTYFNYEAQQDKSGLPNDRFSAERPEGSISTLTIQRTEQRDSAMYRCASSRDRGDTQYFGPGTRLTVL.

This clonotype occurred many times. The V gene is TRBV4-1, the J gene TRBJ1-1; D not certain. Germline loops: CDR1 MGHRA, CDR2 YSYEKL. Trimming pared 0 bases from V and 7 bases from J, leaving 15 bases between. The CDR3 loop spans 15 amino acids. The CDR3 DNA reads TGCGCCAGCAGCCAAGATCCGAGGAGCGACGGTGAAGCTTTCTTT. It encodes CASSQDPRSDGEAFF.

This clonotype was found many times. The genes are TRBV6-6 and TRBJ2-5; no clear D gene. V was pared by 0 bases and J by 4 bases, with 12 bases between. CDR1 MNHNY and CDR2 SVGAGI come from the germline V gene (reference sequence). The CDR3 runs 15 residues. The CDR3 is CASSYSTQTRETQYF. DNA for the CDR3: TGTGCCAGCAGTTACTCGACGCAAACTCGAGAGACCCAGTACTTC.

V usage is TRBV7-2 and J usage is TRBJ2-7, with D maybe TRBD1 (7 bases). Trimming stripped 3 bases from V and 6 bases from J, with 12 bases between. From germline, CDR1 is SGHTA and CDR2 FQGNSA. This CDR3 has 13 residues. CDR3 sequence reads: CASSFAEGAEQYF. The CDR3 DNA follows: TGTGCCAGCAGCTTCGCGGAGGGGGCCGAGCAGTACTTC.

Details on this clonotype: A read error is possible here, since a much larger clone lies one base away. The chain couples TRBV3-1 to TRBJ2-3; no clear D gene. The CDR3 is 16 amino acids. Germline V gene lookup returns CDR1 LGHDT and CDR2 YNNKEL (reference sequence). V lost 4 bases and J 2 bases, leaving 16 bases between the germline ends. CDR3 residues: CASSPGPRTTTDTQYF. The DNA for the CDR3 is TGTGCCAGCAGCCCCGGACCTCGTACCACCACAGATACGCAGTATTTT.